These 32 T cell receptor beta chains share one sample of origin, sequenced in a study of read filtering for tumor transcriptome and immune sequencing. Molecular barcoded adaptors covering alpha/delta and beta/gamma chains were used on approximately 400 ng RNA. In TCRdb, the reads were re-called with MiXCR into one record per CDR3 protein. Of approximately 93,000 distinct CDR3 sequences listed, about 22% are singletons. Sequencing was performed on a population of CD138-negative cells sorted from bone marrow. These TCRs come from a donor aged 40 or over with multiple myeloma.

This clonotype was found many times. The chain joins TRBV12-3 or TRBV12-4 to TRBJ1-6, with D unresolved. V lost 6 bases and J lost 6, with 9 bases in between. This CDR3 is 13 amino acids long. The CDR3 spells CASSSRTNSPLHF. The CDR3 bases are TGTGCCAGCAGCTCACGGACTAATTCACCCCTCCACTTT.

This clonotype has ten or more counts. The chain joins TRBV4-1 to TRBJ2-3; D is unresolved. V dropped 0 bases and J dropped 6 bases, with 16 bases sitting between them. Germline values: CDR1 MGHRA, CDR2 YSYEKL. CDR3 length: 16 amino acids. The CDR3 reads CASSQEVSRSADTQYF. CDR3 in DNA: TGCGCCAGCAGCCAAGAGGTCAGTCGCAGCGCCGATACGCAGTATTTT.

This clonotype was counted a few times. The chain has TRBV28 and TRBJ2-1; D perhaps matches TRBD2 (7 bases). The CDR3 contains 16 residues. V was trimmed by 2 bases and J by 4 bases, leaving 15 bases between them. Germline-derived CDR1 and CDR2 are MDHEN and SYDVKM. CDR3 protein: CASSLGWAGAYNEQFF. For the CDR3, the DNA is TGTGCCAGCAGTTTAGGGTGGGCGGGGGCATACAATGAGCAGTTCTTC.

There are many counts of this clonotype. The chain has TRBV11-2 and TRBJ2-2; TRBD1 agrees at 8 bases. Germline values: CDR1 SGHAT, CDR2 FQNNGV. The CDR3 has 16 amino acids. Germline trimming cut 2 bases from V and 5 bases from J; bases unmatched to any gene: 7. The CDR3: CASSLFRQGATGELFF. CDR3 coding DNA: TGTGCCAGCAGCTTATTTCGGCAGGGGGCAACCGGGGAGCTGTTTTTT. The whole variable domain, filled in from reference TRBV11-2 and TRBJ2-2, reads EAGVAQSPRYKIIEKRQSVAFWCNPISGHATLYWYQQILGQGPKLLIQFQNNGVVDDSQLPKDRFSAERLKGVDSTLKIQPAKLEDSAVYLCASSLFRQGATGELFFGEGSRLTVL.

This clonotype was counted only a few times. This chain joins TRBV28 and TRBJ1-1; D gene unclear. V was shortened by 5 bases and J by 5 bases, with 9 bases between the two germline ends. Looked up from germline, CDR1 is MDHEN and CDR2 is SYDVKM. The CDR3 contains 12 residues. CDR3 amino acids: CASSETPTEAFF. In DNA, the CDR3 is TGTGCCAGCAGTGAGACACCTACTGAAGCTTTCTTT.

V usage is TRBV30 and J usage is TRBJ1-5; no definite D call. Per germline, CDR1 GTSNPN and CDR2 SVGIG (reference sequence). Deletions cut 1 base from V and 4 bases from J, with 8 bases between. The CDR3 runs to 13 residues. DNA for the CDR3: TGTGCCTGGAGTGAACAGTTAAATCAGCCCCAGCATTTT. It translates to CAWSEQLNQPQHF.

This clonotype was counted ten times or more. The chain uses TRBV7-3 and TRBJ2-1; 9 bases align to TRBD2. Germline-derived CDR1 and CDR2 are SGHTA and FQGTGA. The CDR3 covers 15 residues. The ends lost 0 bases at V and 10 bases at J; junction bases unmatched: 7. CDR3 protein: CASSLTGGGVGEQFF. The CDR3, as DNA: TGTGCCAGCAGCTTAACGGGCGGGGGGGTCGGAGAGCAGTTCTTC.

The V and J genes are TRBV29-1 and TRBJ2-7, with D perhaps matching TRBD1 or TRBD2 (5 bases each). The CDR3 consists of 14 residues. The germline V and J ends were trimmed by 4 bases and 6 bases, with 19 bases remaining between them. CDR1 and CDR2 (germline): SQVTM, ANQGSEA. CDR3 amino acids: CSVVPFQGGGEQYF. The CDR3, as DNA: TGCAGCGTTGTCCCCTTCCAGGGTGGGGGCGAGCAGTACTTC.

This clonotype was detected ten times or more. This chain links TRBV28 with TRBJ2-1; 7 bases map to TRBD1. The V gene end was trimmed by 6 bases and the J gene end by 3 bases; junction bases not matched to a gene: 14. The germline V gene encodes CDR1 MDHEN and CDR2 SYDVKM. This CDR3 contains 17 residues. The CDR3 sequence is CASRPQMWGQNYNEQFF. The CDR3 DNA is TGTGCCAGCAGACCCCAGATGTGGGGACAGAACTACAATGAGCAGTTCTTC.

Regarding this clonotype: A read error is the likely source, as a far larger clone sits one nucleotide away. The CDR3 region is CASSLSGASLSSTQYF. The CDR3 DNA is TGTGCCAGCAGCTTATCCGGGGCTAGCCTCTCTTCTACGCAGTATTTT. V gene TRBV7-6 combines with J gene TRBJ2-3; D assignment may be TRBD1 or TRBD2 (5 bases each). This CDR3 has 16 amino acids. Germline loops: CDR1 SGHVS, CDR2 FNYEAQ. The V end was cut by 2 bases, the J end by 8 bases, with 20 bases between.

This clonotype was observed many times. In DNA form, the CDR3 reads TGTGCCAGCTCACCGACAACAGTGAACACTGAAGCTTTCTTT. Its translation: CASSPTTVNTEAFF. This chain joins TRBV18 and TRBJ1-1, with D unclear. Germline V CDR1 and CDR2: KGHSH, LQKENI. The CDR3 runs to 14 residues. V dropped 3 bases and J dropped 0 bases, with 8 bases sitting between them.

J is TRBJ2-1 and V is TRBV19; the match to TRBD1 covers 9 bases. This CDR3 spans 17 amino acids. V lost 4 bases, J lost 3 bases, and 10 bases stayed unmatched. Germline CDR1 and CDR2: LNHDA and SQIVND (reference sequence). CDR3: CASSTPKGQGFYNEQFF. The CDR3 DNA reads as TGTGCCAGTAGTACCCCGAAGGGACAGGGATTCTACAATGAGCAGTTCTTC. Looking up the rest from reference TRBV19 and TRBJ2-1 gives the full variable domain: DGGITQSPKYLFRKEGQNVTLSCEQNLNHDAMYWYRQDPGQGLRLIYYSQIVNDFQKGDIAEGYSVSREKKESFPLTVTSAQKNPTAFYLCASSTPKGQGFYNEQFFGPGTRLTVL.

This sequence joins TRBV12-3 or TRBV12-4 and TRBJ1-5; D is unclear. V was clipped by 2 bases and J by 0 bases, with 11 bases between them. CDR3 length: 16 residues. CDR3 protein: CASSLIRVNSNQPQHF. CDR3 coding DNA: TGTGCCAGCAGTTTAATCAGAGTCAATAGCAATCAGCCCCAGCATTTT.

The chain is built from TRBV27 and TRBJ1-2; 8 positions agree with TRBD1. CDR1 is MNHEY and CDR2 is SMNVEV in the germline V gene (reference sequence). CDR3 length: 13 residues. V lost 3 bases and J lost 5; bases outside the gene matches: 2. As DNA, the CDR3 is TGTGCCAGCAGTTTGACAGGGGCTTATGGCTACACCTTC. It yields the protein CASSLTGAYGYTF.

The genes are TRBV30 and TRBJ1-5; unclear D gene. Germline V gene data show CDR1 as GTSNPN and CDR2 as SVGIG (reference sequence). V was pared by 2 bases and J by 7 bases, with 9 bases between. The CDR3 contains 12 residues. CDR3 DNA: TGTGCCTGGAGTAAGTCGGAACAGCCCCAGCATTTT. It specifies CAWSKSEQPQHF. Full variable domain (missing parts from reference TRBV30 and TRBJ1-5): SQTIHQWPATLVQPVGSPLSLECTVEGTSNPNLYWYRQAAGRGLQLLFYSVGIGQISSEVPQNLSASRPQDRQFILSSKKLLLSDSGFYLCAWSKSEQPQHFGDGTRLSIL.

This clonotype was detected many times. The genes are TRBV2 and TRBJ1-2; D unresolved. V was pared by 4 bases and J by 5 bases, with 8 bases between. This CDR3 has 12 amino acids. Germline V gives CDR1 SNHLY, CDR2 FYNNEI. The CDR3 sequence: CASSVQLYGYTF. The CDR3 region has the DNA TGTGCCAGCAGTGTACAACTGTATGGCTACACCTTC.

This clonotype was seen more than once but under ten times. V usage is TRBV7-9 and J usage is TRBJ2-2; possible D gene TRBD1, 5 bases. Deletions cut 5 bases from V and 1 base from J, with 11 bases between. The CDR3 runs 15 residues. CDR1 SEHNR and CDR2 FQNEAQ come from the germline V gene (reference sequence). The CDR3, as DNA: TGTGCCAGCAGCAGACAGACTTTGAACACCGGGGAGCTGTTTTTT. Translating it yields CASSRQTLNTGELFF.

This clonotype came up a few times. This may be a read error, as it is one base from a much larger clone. The V and J genes are TRBV28 and TRBJ1-1, with D possibly being TRBD1 (6 bases). The CDR3 contains 15 residues. Germline V gene sequence: CDR1 MDHEN, CDR2 SYDVKM. This CDR3 is CASSLGGAVGTKAFF. For the CDR3, the DNA is TGTGCCAGCAGTTTAGGGGGGGCTGTGGGCACTAAAGCTTTCTTT.

As concerns this clonotype: Since no conserved phenylalanine or tryptophan closes the CDR3, a read error is the likely cause. The V and J genes are TRBV5-1 and TRBJ2-1; TRBD2 is a possible D gene (6 bases). The CDR3 is 14 residues long. CDR1 SGHRS and CDR2 YFSETQ come from the germline V gene. Deletions cut 4 bases from V and 8 bases from J, with 16 bases between. CDR3 amino acids: CASSEIAVRDEQFY. The DNA for the CDR3 is TGCGCCAGCAGCGAGATAGCGGTGAGGGATGAGCAGTTCTAC.

This clonotype was detected ten times or more. V is TRBV20-1 and J is TRBJ2-2; 7 nucleotides agree with TRBD2. The V and J ends lost 1 base and 5 bases, in that order; junction bases with no gene match: 7. Germline V lookup: CDR1 DFQATT, CDR2 SNEGSKA (reference sequence). The CDR3 has 15 residues. The CDR3 here is CSARGLAVETGELFF. The CDR3 DNA follows: TGCAGTGCTAGAGGGCTAGCGGTGGAAACCGGGGAGCTGTTTTTT.

The rearrangement links TRBV15 to TRBJ2-3, with D perhaps matching TRBD2 (7 bases). There are 16 residues in the CDR3. V was shortened by 1 base and J by 6 bases, with 17 bases between the two germline ends. In germline, CDR1 is LNHNV, CDR2 YYDKDF (reference sequence). CDR3 amino acids: CATSRAVGGGPDTQYF. DNA of the CDR3: TGTGCCACCAGCAGAGCCGTGGGGGGGGGCCCGGATACGCAGTATTTT.

This clonotype came up many times. The CDR3 loop is CASSLPRGVQETQYF. The CDR3 nucleotides are TGTGCCAGCAGTTTACCCCGGGGGGTCCAAGAGACCCAGTACTTC. The rearrangement uses TRBV28 and TRBJ2-5; 7 nucleotides agree with TRBD2. Looked up from germline, CDR1 is MDHEN and CDR2 is SYDVKM. This CDR3 has 15 amino acids. After removal of 2 bases from V and 1 base from J, the junction contained 4 bases not matched to a gene. Complete variable domain (other parts from reference TRBV28 and TRBJ2-5): DVKVTQSSRYLVKRTGEKVFLECVQDMDHENMFWYRQDPGLGLRLIYFSYDVKMKEKGDIPEGYSVSREKKERFSLILESASTNQTSMYLCASSLPRGVQETQYFGPGTRLLVL.

This clonotype was picked up many times. V usage is TRBV29-1 and J usage is TRBJ2-5; 9 bases match TRBD2. V lost 4 bases to trimming and J lost 5 bases; unmatched junction nucleotides: 8. Germline CDR1 SQVTM, CDR2 ANQGSEA. The CDR3 totals 14 residues. CDR3 sequence (DNA): TGCAGCGTTGGCGGGACTAGCTTCGGCGAGACCCAGTACTTC. It encodes CSVGGTSFGETQYF.

This clonotype was found many times. The chain couples TRBV7-9 to TRBJ1-4, with 9 nucleotides matching TRBD1. V trimming: 5 bases; J trimming: 7 bases; junction bases outside the gene matches: 8. The germline V gene encodes CDR1 SEHNR and CDR2 FQNEAQ (reference sequence). The CDR3 consists of 15 residues. CDR3 in DNA: TGTGCCAGCAGCCCACCCGGGACAGGGAGTGAAAAACTGTTTTTT. Protein sequence: CASSPPGTGSEKLFF.

This clonotype was seen repeatedly, ten times or more. CDR3 sequence (DNA): TGCGCCAGCAGCTTGGACCGGGGGGGTGCCACCGGGGAGCTGTTTTTT. Its protein product is CASSLDRGGATGELFF. The V call is TRBV5-1, the J call TRBJ2-2, with 8 bases lining up with TRBD2. Germline loops: CDR1 SGHRS, CDR2 YFSETQ. The CDR3 contains 16 residues. V gave up 0 bases and J gave up 4 bases; unmatched junction bases: 5.

This clonotype was seen many times. The chain is built from TRBV9 and TRBJ1-5; a possible D gene is TRBD1 (5 bases). Germline V gives CDR1 SGDLS, CDR2 YYNGEE. This CDR3 has 15 residues. V was clipped by 3 bases and J by 6 bases, with 16 bases between them. CDR3 coding DNA: TGTGCCAGCAGCGCTCAAGGGGCCGCGTCTCAGCCCCAGCATTTT. Translating it yields CASSAQGAASQPQHF.

This clonotype was seen repeatedly, ten times or more. The chain links TRBV4-1 to TRBJ2-7; TRBD2 aligns across 9 bases. Germline assignment: CDR1 MGHRA and CDR2 YSYEKL. CDR3 length: 15 amino acids. J lost 3 bases, V lost 3 bases, and 6 bases had no gene match. The CDR3 is CASSQGPSGVYEQYF. Written as DNA, the CDR3 is TGCGCCAGCAGCCAGGGACCTAGCGGGGTCTACGAGCAGTACTTC.

The chain employs TRBV5-5 and TRBJ2-5, with TRBD1 matching over 10 bases. Germline CDR1 reads SGHKS; CDR2 reads YYEKEE (reference sequence). Unmatched junction bases numbered 5, after V lost 4 bases and J lost 2 bases. The CDR3 covers 15 residues. The CDR3 sequence: CASSDDRGLQETQYF. CDR3 DNA: TGTGCCAGCAGCGATGACAGGGGGCTGCAAGAGACCCAGTACTTC.

This chain joins TRBV15 and TRBJ2-1; unclear D gene. V was clipped by 6 bases and J by 8 bases, with 20 bases between them. Germline loops: CDR1 LNHNV, CDR2 YYDKDF (reference sequence). The CDR3 runs 15 residues. This CDR3 is CATRQWHAGYYEQFF. The CDR3 nucleotides read TGTGCCACCAGGCAGTGGCACGCAGGTTACTATGAGCAGTTCTTC.

In its sample, this clonotype was seen a few times. V and J are TRBV7-3 and TRBJ1-1; a possible D gene is TRBD1 (5 bases). Trimming cost V 5 bases and J 7 bases, with 11 bases left between them. Germline CDR1 reads SGHTA; CDR2 reads FQGTGA. The CDR3 runs to 12 residues. The CDR3 here is CASSGDAGEAFF. The CDR3 DNA reads as TGTGCCAGCAGCGGGGACGCCGGTGAAGCTTTCTTT.

Concerning this clonotype: A read error may be the cause here, since a much bigger clone is one base away. The chain carries TRBV5-1 and TRBJ1-1; 7 positions match TRBD1. The germline gives CDR1 SGHRS, CDR2 YFSETQ. The CDR3 length is 14 residues. The CDR3 loop reads CASSLTGVKNEASF. Written as DNA, the CDR3 is TGCGCCAGCAGCTTGACAGGGGTAAAAAATGAAGCTTCCTTT.

This clonotype has a count of ten or more. V usage is TRBV20-1 and J usage is TRBJ1-1; 7 positions match TRBD1. V shed 6 bases and J 1 base; nucleotides not matched to a gene: 2. This CDR3 contains 12 residues. Germline V gene data show CDR1 as DFQATT and CDR2 as SNEGSKA (reference sequence). This CDR3 is CSARTGNTEAFF. DNA of the CDR3: TGCAGTGCCCGGACAGGGAACACTGAAGCTTTCTTT.